These 2 T cell receptor beta chains came from one sample sequenced in a study of T cell changes during pregnancy in multiple sclerosis. The assay was immunoSEQ multiplex PCR, and TCRdb's table has in-frame clones only and misses some. The profile covers around 96,000 clones, with around 94% appearing a single time and 1.5% to 2% taken by the ten largest. Sequenced here: peripheral blood, sampled after pregnancy. The receptors shown here come from a female donor in good health, enrolled as a control in a pregnancy study.

The chain uses TRBV30 and TRBJ2-3, with D possibly being TRBD2 (6 bases). This CDR3 has 13 amino acids. Trimming stripped 3 bases from V and 1 base from J, with 8 bases between. Germline assignment: CDR1 GTSNPN and CDR2 SVGIG (reference sequence). CDR3 protein: CAWRGGGTDTQYF. The CDR3 DNA reads as TGTGCCTGGAGGGGGGGAGGCACAGATACGCAGTATTTT.

The V call is TRBV14, the J call TRBJ2-5; 7 bases map to TRBD1. V was pared by 2 bases and J by 0 bases, with 6 bases of the junction left unmatched. Germline CDR1 SGHDN, CDR2 FVKESK. This CDR3 is 16 amino acids long. In DNA form, the CDR3 reads TGTGCCAGCAGCCAATTCCGGGACAGATACCAAGAGACCCAGTACTTC. Residues: CASSQFRDRYQETQYF.